This TCR beta chain was captured by sequencing in a study of patients and donors after allogeneic stem cell transplantation (dated by TCRdb to about 2020). This clonotype has just a few counts. The clone's antigen remains unknown. There are no base qualities to consult, and no much larger clone falls within one base. From its cysteine to its phenylalanine, the CDR3 spans 14 amino acids. Only the CDR3 DNA stays, 42 bases, in frame from base 1. V is shortened by 5 bases, J by 5 bases, and the region joining them spans 12 bases. The protocol used for the library was RT-PCR. Sequencing used a NextSeq 550. TCRdb reran the public reads through fastp at Q25 and MiXCR, keeping productive beta chains. Here each entry gathers all rows of one CDR3 protein and keeps the most common genes and DNA. The sample yields under 200,000 distinct CDR3 sequences; roughly 30% were counted once. Roughly 3% of the sample is in the top ten clones.

The chain was built from TRBV12-3 or TRBV12-4 and TRBJ1-4; there is no confident call for the D gene. This TCR derives from a human donor who was either an allogeneic HSCT recipient or a stem cell or donor lymphocyte infusion donor (not recorded which). It is not recorded whose cells these are; they may come from a transplant donor. Sequenced input: blood, either unsorted or a sorted T cell fraction (not recorded which). In nucleotides, the sequence is TGTGCCAGCAGTCCTCAAGACGGAAATGAAAAACTGTTTTTT. It translates as CASSPQDGNEKLFF.